Shown below are 2 T cell receptor beta chains from a single sample sequenced in a study of blood T cell repertoires in COVID-19. TCRdb's copy holds only in-frame clones and misses some; the assay was immunoSEQ multiplex PCR. Of about 86,000 clones in the sample, over 70% were seen once. Sequencing was performed on peripheral blood. The source of these receptors is a woman of 80 years or more with active or convalescent COVID-19.

V is TRBV6-6 and J is TRBJ1-4; 11 bases are shared with TRBD1. V gave up 8 bases and J gave up 8 bases; unmatched junction bases: 4. The CDR3 sequence is 13 residues long. The germline V gene encodes CDR1 MNHNY and CDR2 SVGAGI (reference sequence). In DNA form, the CDR3 reads TGTGCCAGCCGGGACAGGGGGAAAGAAAAACTGTTTTTT. Protein product: CASRDRGKEKLFF.

The rearrangement joins TRBV5-4 to TRBJ1-1; D call uncertain. The CDR3 spans 15 residues. Between the trimmed V and J ends, which lost 7 bases and 4 bases, there was a span of 20 bases. CDR1 and CDR2 (germline): SGHNT, YYREEE (reference sequence). CDR3 nucleotides: TGTGCCAGCGCTAGCGGCCCGATGGTTGGCACTGAAGCTTTCTTT. It yields the protein CASASGPMVGTEAFF.